This TCR beta chain was sequenced during a study of chemoradiotherapy in HPV16-positive cancers. CDR3 length: 11 amino acids. Looked up from germline, CDR1 is LNHDA and CDR2 is SQIVND (reference sequence). Trimming removed 9 bases at V and 3 bases at J, with 9 bases between. Only a few counts were recorded for this clone. Sequenced by immunoSEQ multiplex PCR; TCRdb stores in-frame clones only, minus some. The data hold 2,000 or so clones, with about 90% observed a single time. The sequencing used tumor tissue, collected from a patient who underwent chemoradiotherapy. The gene calls are TRBV19 and TRBJ2-7, with TRBD1 as a possible D gene (5 bases). This sequence originates from a human donor with HPV-associated anogenital cancer. The CDR3 loop is CASGHRYEQYF. CDR3 in DNA: TGTGCCAGCGGACACCGCTACGAGCAGTACTTC.